The T cell receptor beta chain under discussion was sequenced for a study of human T cells and chemical hapten exposure. The wider study: Patch testing placed 0.01% DPC on the upper back, with readings at 6 days. Study-level points and caveats: Compared to controls, expanded TCRs made significantly more large clusters of similar CDR3s. Once DPC sensitization occurred, TCRs above 1 in 1000 frequency showed no change.

The sample holds many counts of this clonotype. Its antigen is currently unknown. Time point described: pre-sensitization, week 0. Documented treatment: therapeutic diphenylcyclopropenone sensitization with weekly scalp DPC. Total RNA came from unfractionated whole blood. As originally analysed: TCRs per sample had a median of approximately 88,000 and ranged from 23,224 to 690,600. TCRdb ran MiXCR on the RACE reads and lists one entry per CDR3 protein. The authors' filters were not applied to this entry. The data show tens of thousands of distinct CDR3 sequences, about 9.3% seen once. Here the sequenced sample was whole blood, taken in connection with sensitization to the hapten diphenylcyclopropenone (DPC). This receptor was obtained from a man in his fifties with alopecia areata. Some clones in this sample may be carry-over from other donors' samples.

The CDR3 loop is CASSLPTSGYYEQYF. The DNA of the CDR3 is TGTGCCAGCAGCTTACCGACTAGCGGCTATTACGAGCAGTACTTC. This sequence joins TRBV7-2 and TRBJ2-7, with 9 bases fitting TRBD2. The germline V gene has CDR1 SGHTA and CDR2 FQGNSA. This CDR3 is 15 amino acids long. V was pared by 2 bases and J by 4 bases, with 6 bases of the junction left unmatched.